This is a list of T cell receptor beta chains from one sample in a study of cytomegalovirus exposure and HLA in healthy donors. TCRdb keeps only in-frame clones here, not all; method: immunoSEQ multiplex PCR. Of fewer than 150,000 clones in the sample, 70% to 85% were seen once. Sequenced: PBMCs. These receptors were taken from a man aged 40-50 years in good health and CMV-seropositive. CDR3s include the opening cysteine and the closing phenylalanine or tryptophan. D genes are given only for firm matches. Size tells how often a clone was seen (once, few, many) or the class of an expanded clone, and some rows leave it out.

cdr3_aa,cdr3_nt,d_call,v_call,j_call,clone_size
CAISRGLLDSPLHF,TGTGCCATCAGTCGAGGGCTCCTTGATTCACCCCTCCACTTT,-,TRBV10-3,TRBJ1-6,-
CASSFSPGRQGQPQHF,TGTGCCAGCAGCTTCTCACCAGGGCGTCAGGGTCAGCCCCAGCATTTT,-,TRBV7-8,TRBJ1-5,-
CASSRGTEAFF,TGTGCCAGCAGTAGGGGCACTGAAGCTTTCTTT,-,TRBV5-6,TRBJ1-1,-
CASSQGGSGAYNEQFF,TGTGCCAGCAGCCAAGGGGGTAGCGGGGCCTACAATGAGCAGTTCTTC,TRBD2,TRBV4-2,TRBJ2-1,-
CASRASGTYNEQFF,TGTGCCAGTAGGGCTAGCGGTACCTACAATGAGCAGTTCTTC,TRBD2,TRBV19,TRBJ2-1,-
CASALFTGGNQPQHF,TGTGCCAGTGCCCTATTTACGGGGGGCAATCAGCCCCAGCATTTT,-,TRBV19,TRBJ1-5,once
CATLAGEADTQYF,TGTGCCACTTTAGCGGGAGAGGCAGATACGCAGTATTTT,TRBD2,TRBV10-3,TRBJ2-3,-
CASSLPRQEGYEQYF,TGTGCCAGCAGCCTCCCCCGACAGGAAGGCTACGAGCAGTACTTC,-,TRBV7-9,TRBJ2-7,-
CASSQSRSDLPNTEAFF,TGCGCCAGCAGTCAATCGCGGTCGGATTTGCCCAACACTGAAGCTTTCTTT,-,TRBV23-1,TRBJ1-1,-
CASSGAAGPYMNTEAFF,TGTGCCAGCAGTGGAGCTGCGGGGCCATACATGAACACTGAAGCTTTCTTT,-,TRBV2,TRBJ1-1,-
CASSWVEPRGTAYTF,TGTGCCAGCAGTTGGGTTGAACCGAGGGGGACAGCATACACCTTC,TRBD1,TRBV6-5,TRBJ1-2,-
CASSPRTSSEQYF,TGTGCCAGCTCACCCCGGACTAGCAGCGAGCAGTACTTC,TRBD2,TRBV18,TRBJ2-7,once
CASSRLRDQVAFF,TGTGCCAGCAGTAGACTGAGGGATCAGGTAGCTTTCTTT,-,TRBV6-1,TRBJ1-1,-
CASSGGQAYGGYTF,TGTGCCAGTAGTGGGGGACAGGCTTATGGTGGCTACACCTTC,TRBD1,TRBV19,TRBJ1-2,-
CASMGGSIGWGYTF,TGTGCCAGCATGGGGGGGAGTATAGGTTGGGGCTACACCTTC,-,TRBV11-2,TRBJ1-2,few
CASSLDRDSRQYF,TGTGCCAGCAGCCTAGATCGGGACAGCCGACAGTACTTC,TRBD1,TRBV7-3,TRBJ2-4,-
CASRDRGRYGYTF,TGTGCCAGTAGGGACAGGGGGCGATATGGCTACACCTTC,TRBD1,TRBV19,TRBJ1-2,-
CASSRSQGVSNEKLFF,TGTGCCAGCTCACGCTCCCAGGGGGTGTCTAATGAAAAACTGTTTTTT,TRBD1,TRBV18,TRBJ1-4,-
CAISDLLNQPQHF,TGTGCCATCAGTGATCTCCTCAATCAGCCCCAGCATTTT,-,TRBV10-3,TRBJ1-5,-
CASSKDRANNEQFF,TGTGCCAGTAGTAAGGACAGGGCAAACAATGAGCAGTTCTTC,TRBD1,TRBV19,TRBJ2-1,-
CASSDPGGADTQYF,TGTGCCAGCAGCGACCCCGGGGGTGCAGATACGCAGTATTTT,-,TRBV7-6,TRBJ2-3,-
CASSPIRGAGTGELFF,TGTGCCAGCAGCCCGATTCGGGGGGCAGGCACCGGGGAGCTGTTTTTT,-,TRBV7-8,TRBJ2-2,-
CRGGGYTF,TGCAGGGGGGGAGGCTACACCTTC,-,TRBV20-1,TRBJ1-2,-
CASSHPTGRAFF,TGTGCCAGCAGCCACCCCACAGGGCGGGCTTTCTTT,-,TRBV7-9,TRBJ1-1,-
CAWSVRDREAEKLFF,TGTGCCTGGAGTGTCCGGGACAGGGAGGCCGAAAAACTGTTTTTT,TRBD1,TRBV30,TRBJ1-4,-
CASSLGGGNSPLHF,TGTGCCAGCAGTTTGGGGGGGGGCAATTCACCCCTCCACTTT,-,TRBV27,TRBJ1-6,-
CASNPGGAWSGYTF,TGTGCCAGCAATCCAGGGGGCGCTTGGAGTGGCTACACCTTC,TRBD1,TRBV5-8,TRBJ1-2,once
CASSLGLFAGSSYNEQFF,TGTGCCAGCAGCTTGGGGCTTTTTGCGGGGAGCTCCTACAATGAGCAGTTCTTC,-,TRBV5-4,TRBJ2-1,-
CASSLVGGAVYNEQFF,TGTGCCAGCAGCTTGGTCGGGGGGGCTGTCTACAATGAGCAGTTCTTC,TRBD2,TRBV5-5,TRBJ2-1,-
CASSFRVGGYNEQFF,TGCGCCAGCAGCTTCAGGGTGGGGGGGTACAATGAGCAGTTCTTC,TRBD2,TRBV5-1,TRBJ2-1,-
CASSLQSYEQYF,TGCGCCAGCAGCTTGCAATCCTACGAGCAGTACTTC,-,TRBV5-1,TRBJ2-7,-
CASGLGLRVLNTGELFF,TGTGCCAGCGGCTTAGGGTTGAGGGTACTGAACACCGGGGAGCTGTTTTTT,-,TRBV7-9,TRBJ2-2,-
CASSSWGGSGEKLFF,TGCGCCAGCAGCTCCTGGGGTGGATCGGGGGAAAAACTGTTTTTT,-,TRBV5-1,TRBJ1-4,-
CAWRVRGGTGELFF,TGTGCCTGGAGAGTACGCGGGGGCACCGGGGAGCTGTTTTTT,TRBD2,TRBV30,TRBJ2-2,-
CASSQPAGGGYTF,TGCGCCAGCAGCCAACCCGCAGGGGGTGGCTACACCTTC,TRBD1,TRBV4-3,TRBJ1-2,-
CASSLAGQGAYEQYF,TGTGCCAGCAGCTTAGCCGGACAGGGGGCCTACGAGCAGTACTTC,TRBD1,TRBV7-8,TRBJ2-7,-
CASMVRLSNTEAFF,TGTGCCAGCATGGTGAGACTCTCGAACACTGAAGCTTTCTTT,-,TRBV2,TRBJ1-1,-
CASSASGRAHHNEQFF,TGTGCCAGCAGCGCAAGCGGGAGGGCCCACCACAATGAGCAGTTCTTC,TRBD2,TRBV7-9,TRBJ2-1,few
CASSLTTAPSGYTF,TGTGCCAGCAGCCTAACGACAGCTCCCTCTGGCTACACCTTC,-,TRBV7-9,TRBJ1-2,-
CASSLGRGPSYEQYF,TGTGCCAGCAGCTTAGGGCGGGGGCCCTCCTACGAGCAGTACTTC,-,TRBV7-2,TRBJ2-7,-
CASSPTKTGILHGYTF,TGTGCCAGCAGTCCAACTAAGACAGGGATCCTACATGGCTACACCTTC,TRBD1,TRBV27,TRBJ1-2,once
CASSLGQGDQWPQHF,TGTGCCAGCTCACTCGGACAGGGGGATCAATGGCCCCAGCATTTT,TRBD1,TRBV18,TRBJ1-5,-
CAWNLRGNRGKIANYGYTF,TGTGCCTGGAACCTTAGGGGGAATAGAGGGAAAATCGCTAACTATGGCTACACCTTC,-,TRBV30,TRBJ1-2,once
CSVASGTGLGGELFF,TGCAGCGTTGCGTCCGGGACAGGGCTTGGCGGGGAGCTGTTTTTT,TRBD1,TRBV29-1,TRBJ2-2,-
CASSFWDRGTDTQYF,TGTGCCAGCAGCTTTTGGGACAGGGGTACAGATACGCAGTATTTT,TRBD1,TRBV5-6,TRBJ2-3,-
CASSYVGAGTEAFF,TGTGCCAGCAGTTACGTGGGCGCGGGCACTGAAGCTTTCTTT,-,TRBV6-5,TRBJ1-1,once
CASSSSGNSYNEQFF,TGTGCCAGCAGCTCTAGCGGTAACTCCTACAATGAGCAGTTCTTC,TRBD2,TRBV7-9,TRBJ2-1,-
CASSPTGDTGANVLTF,TGTGCCAGCAGCCCTACAGGGGACACTGGGGCCAACGTCCTGACTTTC,TRBD1,TRBV7-9,TRBJ2-6,-